The 9 T cell receptor beta chains listed next were all sequenced from one sample in a study of Graves' ophthalmopathy and Graves' hyperthyroidism. Beta-chain TCR CDR3 regions were amplified from RNA transcripts. An initial RT-PCR round employing HTBI primers preceded a second-round multiplex PCR. TCRdb itself ran the multiplex PCR reads through MiXCR, one entry per CDR3 protein. Seen here are about half a million distinct CDR3 sequences, 13% to 15% observed once, and the top ten hold 9.8%. Material for sequencing was blood. These receptor sequences come from a woman under 40 with Graves' ophthalmopathy.

Many counts were recorded for this clonotype. The V and J genes are TRBV6-2 or TRBV6-3 and TRBJ2-6; D might be TRBD1 or TRBD2, each matching 5 bases. The V gene's germline CDR1 is MNHEY and CDR2 SVGEGT. Trimming took 4 bases from V and 1 from J, leaving 17 bases between them. The CDR3 runs to 18 residues. The CDR3 is CASSLRGSLGSGANVLTF. CDR3 bases: TGTGCCAGCAGTTTGAGGGGTTCACTCGGTTCTGGGGCCAACGTCCTGACTTTC.

J is TRBJ1-1 and V is TRBV19; D gene unclear. The CDR3 is 12 residues long. Germline CDR1 LNHDA, CDR2 SQIVND (reference sequence). Trimming stripped 7 bases from V and 7 bases from J, with 13 bases between. CDR3 nucleotides: TGTGCCAGTACCCGAGGAGGGATTGAAGCTTTCTTT. Translation: CASTRGGIEAFF.

In its sample, this clonotype was seen many times. The chain links TRBV12-3 or TRBV12-4 to TRBJ2-5, with TRBD1 matching over 7 bases. Trimming cost V 6 bases and J 1 base; bases outside gene matches: 17. This CDR3 is built from 18 residues. The CDR3 loop is CASSSSLTEDRLQETQYF. DNA of the CDR3: TGTGCCAGCAGCTCAAGTCTAACGGAGGACAGGCTCCAAGAGACCCAGTACTTC.

This clonotype was detected ten times or more. The chain uses TRBV2 and TRBJ1-2; 7 positions match TRBD1. V gave up 4 bases and J gave up 3 bases; unmatched junction bases: 8. This CDR3 spans 15 amino acids. The germline V gene has CDR1 SNHLY and CDR2 FYNNEI. DNA of the CDR3: TGTGCCAGCAGTGGAATCCAGGGGGGGTACTATGGCTACACCTTC. As protein: CASSGIQGGYYGYTF.

The rearrangement joins TRBV11-2 to TRBJ1-6; D remains ambiguous. V was shortened by 0 bases and J by 7 bases, with 10 bases between the two germline ends. The CDR3 is 15 residues long. Germline assignment: CDR1 SGHAT and CDR2 FQNNGV. The CDR3 loop reads CASSLENARNSPLHF. The CDR3 bases are TGTGCCAGCAGCTTAGAAAATGCCAGAAATTCACCCCTCCACTTT. The full variable domain, in which reference TRBV11-2 and TRBJ1-6 provide the parts outside the CDR3, is EAGVAQSPRYKIIEKRQSVAFWCNPISGHATLYWYQQILGQGPKLLIQFQNNGVVDDSQLPKDRFSAERLKGVDSTLKIQPAKLEDSAVYLCASSLENARNSPLHFGNGTRLTVT.

A few counts support this clonotype. This chain uses TRBV4-1 with TRBJ1-2; possibly TRBD1 for D (6 bases). The V end lost 0 bases, the J end lost 0 bases, and 8 bases lay between the germline ends. This CDR3 has 15 amino acids. Germline V gene sequence: CDR1 MGHRA, CDR2 YSYEKL. The CDR3 DNA reads as TGCGCCAGCAGCCAAGATACAGGGCCTAACTATGGCTACACCTTC. Protein sequence: CASSQDTGPNYGYTF.

In this sample, this clonotype turned up many times. This chain joins TRBV6-5 and TRBJ2-7; TRBD1 agrees at 10 bases. CDR3 length: 15 residues. V trimming: 2 bases; J trimming: 6 bases; junction bases outside the gene matches: 7. Germline-derived CDR1 and CDR2 are MNHEY and SVGAGI. CDR3 DNA sequence: TGTGCCAGCAGTTACCGGGACAGGGGAATATTCGAGCAGTACTTC. This translates into CASSYRDRGIFEQYF.

This clonotype has just a few counts. The gene calls are TRBV9 and TRBJ2-7; TRBD1 matches at 7 bases. The germline V gene encodes CDR1 SGDLS and CDR2 YYNGEE. The length of the CDR3 is 14 residues. After removal of 4 bases from V and 3 bases from J, the junction contained 7 bases not matched to a gene. The CDR3 nucleotides are TGTGCCAGCAGCCCTCCGGGACAGATCTACGAGCAGTACTTC. As protein: CASSPPGQIYEQYF.

The rearrangement links TRBV19 to TRBJ2-2; D perhaps matches TRBD1 (6 bases). Germline V gives CDR1 LNHDA, CDR2 SQIVND (reference sequence). This CDR3 has 14 residues. V lost 7 bases to trimming and J lost 5 bases, with 14 bases between them. This CDR3 reads CASKGDLETGELFF. The CDR3 DNA reads TGTGCCAGTAAGGGGGACCTCGAGACCGGGGAGCTGTTTTTT.